The 14 T cell receptor beta chains listed next were all sequenced from one sample in a study of early T cells in non-severe SARS-CoV-2 infection. TCRdb ran MiXCR on the 5' RACE reads and lists one entry per CDR3 protein. The profile shows tens of thousands of distinct CDR3 sequences, around 4.3% of them singletons. Sequences were obtained from whole blood. The receptor set was obtained from an adult who was a healthcare worker with PCR-confirmed SARS-CoV-2 infection or an uninfected control (not recorded which).

The table lists this clonotype with many counts. The V call is TRBV19, the J call TRBJ2-2; 8 bases fit TRBD1. There are 22 residues in the CDR3. Germline loops: CDR1 LNHDA, CDR2 SQIVND (reference sequence). The junction had 21 bases not matched to a gene; V was cut back by 3 bases and J by 0 bases. The CDR3 protein is CASSMLRREDREISTNTGELFF. CDR3 DNA: TGTGCCAGTAGTATGTTAAGGCGAGAGGACAGGGAGATAAGTACGAACACCGGGGAGCTGTTTTTT.

This clonotype showed up many times. J is TRBJ2-2 and V is TRBV12-3 or TRBV12-4, with TRBD1 matching over 9 bases. This CDR3 spans 14 amino acids. The trim removed 5 bases at V and 7 bases at J, leaving 5 bases unmatched. The CDR3 DNA sequence: TGTGCCAGCAGTGCCGGGACAGGGCACGGGGAGCTGTTTTTT. The encoded protein is CASSAGTGHGELFF.

This clonotype has a count of ten or more. The V and J genes are TRBV25-1 and TRBJ2-7, with TRBD1 as a possible D gene (5 bases). CDR1 and CDR2 (germline): MGHDK, SYGVNS. The CDR3 is 13 amino acids. V lost 3 bases and J lost 2, with 8 bases in between. CDR3 in amino acids: CASSEAGPYEQYF. CDR3 sequence (DNA): TGTGCCAGCAGTGAGGCAGGGCCCTACGAGCAGTACTTC.

This clonotype occurred many times. The V gene is TRBV6-1, the J gene TRBJ1-1; the match to TRBD1 covers 10 bases. The germline CDR1 and CDR2 sequences are MNHNS and SASEGT. This CDR3 spans 16 amino acids. Trimming removed 4 bases from V and 6 bases from J; junction bases left unmatched: 11. The CDR3 nucleotides read TGTGCCAGCAGTGTTACCGGGACAGGGGTCTACGCTGAAGCTTTCTTT. Encoded protein: CASSVTGTGVYAEAFF.

This clonotype occurred many times. This chain links TRBV5-1 with TRBJ2-7; 8 bases fit TRBD1. CDR3 length: 15 residues. Germline V gene sequence: CDR1 SGHRS, CDR2 YFSETQ. With 0 bases clipped from V and 5 bases from J, the junction kept 7 bases outside the gene matches. CDR3 sequence reads: CASSLEPGQVNEQYF. The CDR3 DNA is TGCGCCAGCAGCTTGGAACCGGGACAGGTCAACGAGCAGTACTTC.

This clonotype has ten or more counts. This chain joins TRBV5-1 and TRBJ2-7; 8 bases line up with TRBD1. CDR1 is SGHRS, CDR2 YFSETQ, per germline. This CDR3 region has 15 residues. Trimming took 4 bases from V and 1 from J; bases not matched to a gene: 7. The CDR3 is CASSMGDRSSYEQYF. The CDR3, as DNA: TGCGCCAGCAGCATGGGGGACAGGTCTTCCTACGAGCAGTACTTC.

This clonotype was detected ten times or more. This chain uses TRBV6-1 with TRBJ1-5; perhaps TRBD1 as D (6 bases). The CDR3 loop spans 15 amino acids. Germline loops: CDR1 MNHNS, CDR2 SASEGT. The ends were cut back, 2 bases at V and 5 bases at J, with 13 bases in the middle. CDR3 coding DNA: TGTGCCAGCAGTGAATATGAGGGGGGCCATCAGCCCCAGCATTTT. It translates to CASSEYEGGHQPQHF.

This clonotype has ten or more counts. The rearrangement links TRBV4-1 to TRBJ2-7; unclear D gene. The CDR3 loop spans 13 amino acids. Germline V gives CDR1 MGHRA, CDR2 YSYEKL. Between the trimmed V and J ends, which lost 2 bases and 7 bases, there was a span of 12 bases. The CDR3, as DNA: TGCGCCAGCAGCCAATGGCGTCTCGAAGAGCAGTACTTC. Encoded protein: CASSQWRLEEQYF.

This clonotype has a count of ten or more. The V call is TRBV20-1, the J call TRBJ2-7, with D possibly matching TRBD2 (6 bases). This CDR3 comprises 13 residues. The germline gives CDR1 DFQATT, CDR2 SNEGSKA (reference sequence). The germline V and J ends were trimmed by 1 base and 0 bases, with 7 bases remaining between them. The CDR3: CSARGRASYEQYF. DNA of the CDR3: TGCAGTGCTAGAGGGAGGGCCTCCTACGAGCAGTACTTC.

Many counts were recorded for this clonotype. V gene TRBV27 combines with J gene TRBJ2-3; 7 bases are a match to TRBD2. Trimming removed 2 bases from V and 6 bases from J; junction bases left unmatched: 8. The length of the CDR3 is 15 residues. Germline lookup yields CDR1 MNHEY and CDR2 SMNVEV (reference sequence). The CDR3 bases are TGTGCCAGCAGTTTAACAGCGGGGCCCACGGATACGCAGTATTTT. The encoded protein is CASSLTAGPTDTQYF.

This clonotype was counted many times. The CDR3 DNA reads TGTGCCATCAGTGAGATCAATGACTACACCTTC. Amino acid sequence: CAISEINDYTF. The rearrangement joins TRBV10-3 to TRBJ1-2; the D is unclear. V was trimmed by 2 bases and J by 10 bases, leaving 8 bases between them. CDR3 size: 11 residues. CDR1 is ENHRY and CDR2 is SYGVKD in the germline V gene.

Comment on this clonotype: Germline and junction disagree at one end, which may indicate a read error. The chain employs TRBV24-1 and TRBJ2-2, with 9 bases that match TRBD1. The CDR3 totals 14 residues. In germline, CDR1 is KGHDR, CDR2 SFDVKD. The CDR3 DNA sequence: TGTGCCTCCAGTGGGGACAGGGACACCGGGGAGCTGTCTTTT. Translation: CASSGDRDTGELSF.

This clonotype has a count of ten or more. The chain is built from TRBV19 and TRBJ2-2; 10 nucleotides agree with TRBD2. Germline V gene lookup returns CDR1 LNHDA and CDR2 SQIVND (reference sequence). Germline trimming cut 5 bases from V and 1 base from J; bases unmatched to any gene: 10. CDR3 size: 18 residues. In DNA form, the CDR3 reads TGTGCCAGTAGTGATCGGACTAGCGGTTGGGGGAACACCGGGGAGCTGTTTTTT. It encodes CASSDRTSGWGNTGELFF. The full variable domain, completed using reference TRBV19 and TRBJ2-2, is DGGITQSPKYLFRKEGQNVTLSCEQNLNHDAMYWYRQDPGQGLRLIYYSQIVNDFQKGDIAEGYSVSREKKESFPLTVTSAQKNPTAFYLCASSDRTSGWGNTGELFFGEGSRLTVL.

This clonotype was found many times. J is TRBJ2-3 and V is TRBV7-2, with 15 bases fitting TRBD2. The V gene end was trimmed by 5 bases and the J gene end by 6 bases; junction bases not matched to a gene: 6. The germline V gene has CDR1 SGHTA and CDR2 FQGNSA. The CDR3 runs 16 residues. CDR3 protein: CASSTGLAGGHDTQYF. The DNA of the CDR3 is TGTGCCAGCAGCACCGGACTAGCGGGGGGGCACGATACGCAGTATTTT.